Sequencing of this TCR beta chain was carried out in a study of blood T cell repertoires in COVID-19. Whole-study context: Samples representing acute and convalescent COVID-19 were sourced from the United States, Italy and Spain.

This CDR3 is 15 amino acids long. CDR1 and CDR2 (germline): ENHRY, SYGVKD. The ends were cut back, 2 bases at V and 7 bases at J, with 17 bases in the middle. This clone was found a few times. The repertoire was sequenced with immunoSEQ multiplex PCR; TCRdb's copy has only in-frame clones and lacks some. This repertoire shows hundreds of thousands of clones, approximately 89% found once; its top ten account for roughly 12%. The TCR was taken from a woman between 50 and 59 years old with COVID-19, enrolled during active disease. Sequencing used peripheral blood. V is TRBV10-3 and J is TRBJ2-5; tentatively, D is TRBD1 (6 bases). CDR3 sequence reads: CAISEARGAVGTQYF. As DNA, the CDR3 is TGTGCCATCAGTGAGGCCAGGGGTGCTGTCGGGACCCAGTACTTC.